This T cell receptor beta chain comes out of a study of blood T cell repertoires in COVID-19. Across the whole study: Sites across the United States, Italy and Spain contributed samples from acute and convalescent COVID-19. Nucleic acid was either cDNA or gDNA, and it came from T cells, B-cell-depleted T cells, or PBMCs.

Source study methods: Reference gene primer amplification in the assay estimated nucleated cell counts. Profiling relied on immunoSEQ multiplex PCR, and the TCRdb table lists in-frame clones only, not all of them. V and J calls and clone size are copied from that table; D and trimming were computed from the DNA. The data show approximately 140,000 clones, more than 80% seen once. Germline CDR1 reads LNHDA; CDR2 reads SQIVND (reference sequence). With 4 bases clipped from V and 7 bases from J, the junction kept 8 bases outside the gene matches. The CDR3 covers 16 residues. The sample holds a few counts of this clone.

The clonotype comes from a man between 70 and 80 years old with acute or convalescent COVID-19. Sequenced sample: peripheral blood. The rearrangement uses TRBV19 and TRBJ2-4; 12 nucleotides agree with TRBD1. The chain's CDR3 is CASSTPGQGARNIQYF. CDR3 coding DNA: TGTGCCAGTAGTACGCCGGGACAGGGGGCTCGGAACATTCAGTACTTC.